These T cell receptor beta chains were read from a single sample in a study of blood T cell repertoires in COVID-19. Profiled with immunoSEQ multiplex PCR; TCRdb holds only in-frame clones, not every one. The sample contains 110,000 to 150,000 clones, roughly four fifths of which appear only once. Sequenced: peripheral blood. These receptors all stem from a human donor in a cohort sampled during active COVID-19. Both conserved end residues are part of each CDR3. Each record gives: clone size, V gene, D gene, J gene, CDR3 protein, CDR3 DNA. D genes are given only for firm matches. The size entry is marked missing in some rows and otherwise reads once, few, many or a size class.

size: -
V: TRBV11-1
D: -
J: TRBJ2-7
CDR3: CASSLDRMVPNEQYF
DNA: TGTGCCAGCAGCTTAGACAGGATGGTTCCTAACGAGCAGTACTTC

size: -
V: TRBV6-1
D: -
J: TRBJ1-3
CDR3: CASSETSGRSGNTIYF
DNA: TGTGCCAGCAGTGAAACATCAGGGCGCTCTGGAAACACCATATATTTT

size: -
V: TRBV14
D: -
J: TRBJ1-5
CDR3: CASSQAGGNQPQHF
DNA: TGTGCCAGCAGCCAAGCCGGAGGCAATCAGCCCCAGCATTTT

size: -
V: TRBV1
D: -
J: TRBJ2-1
CDR3: CTSSQGAGTYNEQFF
DNA: TGCACCAGCAGCCAAGGGGCAGGGACCTACAATGAGCAGTTCTTC

size: -
V: TRBV3-1/TRBV3-2
D: TRBD1
J: TRBJ2-5
CDR3: CASSPQGAPRETQYF
DNA: TGTGCCAGCAGCCCACAGGGGGCGCCCCGGGAGACCCAGTACTTC

size: -
V: TRBV19
D: TRBD1
J: TRBJ2-3
CDR3: CASRETGGLPDTQYF
DNA: TGTGCCAGTAGGGAGACAGGGGGACTCCCAGATACGCAGTATTTT

size: -
V: TRBV3-1/TRBV3-2
D: -
J: TRBJ2-1
CDR3: CASSQEAGKGGRVFF
DNA: TGTGCCAGCAGCCAAGAGGCGGGTAAAGGGGGACGGGTGTTCTTC

size: -
V: TRBV4-2
D: -
J: TRBJ2-7
CDR3: CASSPPGGPSSYEQYF
DNA: TGTGCCAGCAGCCCCCCCGGGGGGCCTAGCTCCTACGAGCAGTACTTC

size: -
V: TRBV7-8
D: -
J: TRBJ2-5
CDR3: CASSRRDRSETQYF
DNA: TGTGCCAGCAGCAGGCGAGACAGGAGCGAGACCCAGTACTTC

size: -
V: TRBV14
D: -
J: TRBJ2-6
CDR3: CASSPRRLVANVLTF
DNA: TGTGCCAGCAGCCCCCGGAGGCTAGTCGCCAACGTCCTGACTTTC

size: -
V: TRBV5-8
D: TRBD1
J: TRBJ2-3
CDR3: CASSRTGETDTQYF
DNA: TGTGCCAGCAGCCGGACAGGGGAGACAGATACGCAGTATTTT

size: -
V: TRBV7-2
D: -
J: TRBJ1-5
CDR3: CASSRDLRNQPQHF
DNA: TGTGCCAGCAGTCGGGACTTGCGGAATCAGCCCCAGCATTTT

size: -
V: TRBV7-7
D: TRBD1
J: TRBJ2-7
CDR3: CASSRDRDYEQYF
DNA: TGTGCTAGCAGCCGGGACAGGGACTACGAGCAGTACTTC

size: few
V: TRBV11-1
D: -
J: TRBJ1-6
CDR3: CASSLIDRNSPLHF
DNA: TGTGCCAGCAGCTTAATTGACAGAAATTCACCCCTCCACTTT

size: -
V: TRBV19
D: TRBD1
J: TRBJ2-7
CDR3: CASSAGTGDEQYF
DNA: TGTGCCAGTAGTGCCGGGACAGGGGACGAGCAGTACTTC

size: -
V: TRBV10-3
D: -
J: TRBJ1-2
CDR3: CAISSTGTSYDYTF
DNA: TGTGCCATCAGCAGCACCGGGACATCCTATGACTACACCTTC

size: -
V: TRBV21-1
D: -
J: TRBJ1-4
CDR3: CASSKVPEVRDGTTNEKLFF
DNA: TGTGCCAGCAGCAAAGTCCCCGAGGTGAGAGACGGAACAACTAATGAAAAACTGTTTTTT

size: few
V: TRBV4-3
D: TRBD2
J: TRBJ2-3
CDR3: CASSQDWGLAGWTDTQYF
DNA: TGCGCCAGCAGCCAAGATTGGGGACTAGCGGGGTGGACAGATACGCAGTATTTT

size: -
V: TRBV19
D: -
J: TRBJ1-2
CDR3: CASTPAAGQGYTF
DNA: TGTGCCAGTACCCCTGCCGCAGGCCAGGGCTACACCTTC

size: -
V: TRBV4-1
D: -
J: TRBJ1-2
CDR3: CASSQDRGFYGYTF
DNA: TGCGCCAGCAGCCAAGATCGGGGGTTCTATGGCTACACCTTC

size: -
V: TRBV27
D: -
J: TRBJ1-4
CDR3: CASSLAGTNEKLFF
DNA: TGTGCCAGCAGTTTAGCCGGGACTAATGAAAAACTGTTTTTT

size: -
V: TRBV7-9
D: TRBD1
J: TRBJ1-2
CDR3: CASSAGGWGLDYGYTF
DNA: TGTGCCAGCAGTGCAGGGGGCTGGGGGCTTGACTATGGCTACACCTTC

size: -
V: TRBV7-8
D: -
J: TRBJ2-7
CDR3: CASSLTERYEQYF
DNA: TGTGCCAGCAGCTTGACAGAAAGATACGAGCAGTACTTC

size: -
V: TRBV3-1/TRBV3-2
D: -
J: TRBJ1-2
CDR3: CASSQGARGYTF
DNA: TGTGCCAGCAGCCAAGGGGCTCGTGGCTACACCTTC

size: -
V: TRBV12-3/TRBV12-4
D: -
J: TRBJ2-5
CDR3: CASSRGTKETQYF
DNA: TGTGCCAGCTCACGGGGTACCAAAGAGACCCAGTACTTC

size: -
V: TRBV5-6
D: -
J: TRBJ1-4
CDR3: CASSVGQATNEKLFF
DNA: TGTGCCAGCAGCGTCGGACAAGCAACTAATGAAAAACTGTTTTTT

size: few
V: TRBV2
D: TRBD1
J: TRBJ1-2
CDR3: CASSDRGTGLNGYTF
DNA: TGTGCCAGCAGTGATCGAGGGACAGGGTTAAATGGCTACACCTTC

size: few
V: TRBV7-8
D: TRBD1
J: TRBJ1-4
CDR3: CASTTVQGTNEKLFF
DNA: TGTGCCAGCACCACAGTACAGGGGACTAATGAAAAACTGTTTTTT

size: -
V: TRBV3-1/TRBV3-2
D: TRBD1
J: TRBJ1-2
CDR3: CASSPLKPGTGVDYGYTF
DNA: TGTGCCAGCAGCCCCCTAAAACCCGGGACAGGAGTCGACTATGGCTACACCTTC

size: -
V: TRBV6-5
D: -
J: TRBJ2-2
CDR3: CASSYSVGRKTGELFF
DNA: TGTGCCAGCAGTTACTCGGTGGGGAGAAAAACCGGGGAGCTGTTTTTT

size: -
V: TRBV5-1
D: TRBD2
J: TRBJ2-1
CDR3: CASSLGLAGGPMFCFF
DNA: TGCGCCAGCAGCTTGGGACTAGCGGGGGGACCCATGTTTTGCTTCTTC

size: -
V: TRBV30
D: -
J: TRBJ2-2
CDR3: CAWTAGALSGELFF
DNA: TGTGCCTGGACCGCTGGGGCCCTTTCCGGGGAGCTGTTTTTT

size: -
V: TRBV7-2
D: TRBD2
J: TRBJ2-5
CDR3: CASSLGSGSGGAPETQYF
DNA: TGTGCCAGCAGCTTAGGGAGTGGTAGCGGGGGGGCCCCCGAGACCCAGTACTTC

size: -
V: TRBV6-5
D: -
J: TRBJ1-5
CDR3: CASSYSNRDQPQHF
DNA: TGTGCCAGCAGTTACTCGAATCGGGATCAGCCCCAGCATTTT

size: -
V: TRBV24-1
D: TRBD2
J: TRBJ2-3
CDR3: CATSEASGGTQYF
DNA: TGTGCCACCAGTGAGGCTAGCGGGGGTACGCAGTATTTT

size: -
V: TRBV5-1
D: -
J: TRBJ2-1
CDR3: CASSFRDNNEQFF
DNA: TGCGCCAGCAGCTTCCGCGATAACAATGAGCAGTTCTTC

size: -
V: TRBV7-2
D: -
J: TRBJ1-6
CDR3: CASSFGGTGSPLHF
DNA: TGTGCCAGCAGCTTCGGGGGTACTGGGTCACCCCTCCACTTT

size: -
V: TRBV19
D: TRBD1
J: TRBJ2-2
CDR3: CASSMDRAAGELFF
DNA: TGTGCCAGTAGTATGGACAGGGCGGCCGGGGAGCTGTTTTTT

size: -
V: TRBV9
D: -
J: TRBJ1-3
CDR3: CASTPDPGVFSGNTIYF
DNA: TGTGCCAGCACACCCGATCCGGGGGTCTTCTCTGGAAACACCATATATTTT

size: -
V: TRBV27
D: TRBD1
J: TRBJ2-7
CDR3: CASRTDRGTREQYF
DNA: TGTGCCAGCAGAACGGACAGGGGAACGAGGGAGCAGTACTTC

size: few
V: TRBV6-4
D: TRBD2
J: TRBJ2-3
CDR3: CASTLTGGAVDTQYF
DNA: TGTGCCAGCACCCTCACGGGGGGGGCGGTAGATACGCAGTATTTT

size: -
V: TRBV6-2/TRBV6-3
D: TRBD1
J: TRBJ1-5
CDR3: CASSPWTGKERDQPQHF
DNA: TGTGCCAGCAGTCCGTGGACAGGGAAGGAGAGGGATCAGCCCCAGCATTTT

size: -
V: TRBV5-1
D: -
J: TRBJ2-1
CDR3: CASSLEYRPTHTNEQFF
DNA: TGCGCCAGCAGCTTAGAGTACAGGCCCACCCATACAAATGAGCAGTTCTTC

size: -
V: TRBV7-2
D: TRBD2
J: TRBJ2-3
CDR3: CASSLSGGTDTQYF
DNA: TGTGCCAGCAGCCTCAGCGGGGGGACAGATACGCAGTATTTT

size: few
V: TRBV6-5
D: TRBD1
J: TRBJ1-6
CDR3: CASSPGGADSPLHF
DNA: TGTGCCAGCAGCCCAGGGGGCGCGGATTCACCCCTCCACTTT

size: -
V: TRBV27
D: TRBD1
J: TRBJ1-1
CDR3: CASSQTWTGGTEAFF
DNA: TGTGCCAGCAGCCAGACATGGACAGGAGGCACTGAAGCTTTCTTT

size: -
V: TRBV25-1
D: -
J: TRBJ2-5
CDR3: CASRSRGSLGRGETQYF
DNA: TGTGCCAGCCGCAGCCGAGGGTCGCTAGGTCGGGGGGAGACCCAGTACTTC

size: -
V: TRBV9
D: -
J: TRBJ1-6
CDR3: CASSARLNSPLHF
DNA: TGTGCCAGCAGCGCCCGTCTTAATTCACCCCTCCACTTT

size: -
V: TRBV7-3
D: -
J: TRBJ2-3
CDR3: CASSPGLGDTQYF
DNA: TGTGCCAGCAGCCCTGGACTGGGAGATACGCAGTATTTT

size: -
V: TRBV11-2
D: -
J: TRBJ1-6
CDR3: CASSLVWGRALHF
DNA: TGTGCCAGCAGCTTAGTATGGGGCAGGGCCCTCCACTTT

size: -
V: TRBV25-1
D: TRBD2
J: TRBJ2-7
CDR3: CASNPPGGGLGEQYF
DNA: TGTGCCAGCAATCCCCCCGGGGGAGGGCTGGGCGAGCAGTACTTC

size: -
V: TRBV19
D: TRBD2
J: TRBJ2-7
CDR3: CASTNPGGPSYEQYF
DNA: TGTGCCAGTACCAACCCGGGGGGGCCCTCCTACGAGCAGTACTTC

size: -
V: TRBV6-5
D: -
J: TRBJ1-1
CDR3: CASERGTTEAFF
DNA: TGTGCCAGCGAAAGGGGGACGACTGAAGCTTTCTTT

size: -
V: TRBV5-4
D: -
J: TRBJ2-5
CDR3: CASSLGGGGQETQYF
DNA: TGTGCCAGCAGCTTGGGAGGGGGTGGCCAAGAGACCCAGTACTTC

size: -
V: TRBV10-3
D: TRBD1
J: TRBJ2-4
CDR3: CAISESKGQGAKNIQYF
DNA: TGTGCCATCAGTGAGTCGAAGGGACAGGGTGCCAAAAACATTCAGTACTTC

size: -
V: TRBV19
D: TRBD2
J: TRBJ2-7
CDR3: CASSSGFETSGAEQYF
DNA: TGTGCCAGTAGTTCGGGATTTGAGACTAGCGGGGCCGAGCAGTACTTC

size: -
V: TRBV6-2/TRBV6-3
D: TRBD1
J: TRBJ1-2
CDR3: CASSSRQGAVGGYTF
DNA: TGTGCCAGCAGTTCCAGACAGGGGGCGGTCGGTGGCTACACCTTC